This T cell receptor beta chain was obtained from a study of beta chain features in type 1 diabetes. Study information: Sorted cells, roughly 100,000,000 in number, were examined across all samples.

There are a few counts of this clone. Its antigen is not identified. Expressed TCRB transcripts were sequenced after all isolated RNA was converted to cDNA. Profiled with immunoSEQ multiplex PCR; TCRdb holds only in-frame clones, not every one. The sample yields about 390,000 clones, around 10% seen once. The study's findings and limits: Sequencing from cDNA could over-represent high-TCR-expressing cells. Within each of all four CD4+ subsets, Type 1 diabetes patients had TCRB CDR3s that were moderately but significantly shorter.

Averaging around 110 mL, one heparinised blood draw was given by each donor. V lost 1 base, J lost 1 base, and 5 bases stayed unmatched. The CDR3 length is 16 residues. Germline V gene lookup returns CDR1 LGHNA and CDR2 YNFKEQ. The source material was central memory CD4+ T cells from blood. This chain uses TRBV4-2 with TRBJ1-1, with TRBD1 identical over 8 bases. The sequence was collected from a man aged 25-40 years with type 1 diabetes. This CDR3 is CASSQGTGNRNTEAFF. The CDR3 DNA is TGTGCCAGCAGCCAAGGGACAGGGAATAGGAACACTGAAGCTTTCTTT.